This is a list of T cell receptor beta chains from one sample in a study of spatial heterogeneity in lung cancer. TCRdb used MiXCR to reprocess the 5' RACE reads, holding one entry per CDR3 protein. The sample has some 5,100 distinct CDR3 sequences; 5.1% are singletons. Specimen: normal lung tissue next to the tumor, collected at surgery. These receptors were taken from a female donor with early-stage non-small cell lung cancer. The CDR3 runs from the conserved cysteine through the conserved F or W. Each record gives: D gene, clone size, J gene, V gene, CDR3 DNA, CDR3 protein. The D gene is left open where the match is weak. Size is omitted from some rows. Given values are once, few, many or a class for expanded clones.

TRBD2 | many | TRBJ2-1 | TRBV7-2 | TGTGCCAGCAGCATCACTAGCGGGAGGCTTAATGAGCAGTTCTTC | CASSITSGRLNEQFF
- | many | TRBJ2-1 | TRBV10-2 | TGCGCCAGCAGTGAAGAGGGCCTGCATGGCGCGGGTGTCCCCTACAATGAGCAGTTCTTC | CASSEEGLHGAGVPYNEQFF
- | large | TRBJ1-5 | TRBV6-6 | TGTGCCAGCAGTTATCAGGGTTTCCAGCCCCAGCATTTT | CASSYQGFQPQHF
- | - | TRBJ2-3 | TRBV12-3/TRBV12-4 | TGTGCCAGCAGCGGCCCTAGCACAGATACGCAGTATTTT | CASSGPSTDTQYF
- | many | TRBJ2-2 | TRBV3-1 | TGTGCCAGCAGCCAAGTGAGGGCGATCGGGGAGCTGTTTTTT | CASSQVRAIGELFF
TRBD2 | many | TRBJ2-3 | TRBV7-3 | TGTGCCAGCAGCTTGGGGGGAGCGGGGGCAGATACGCAGTATTTT | CASSLGGAGADTQYF
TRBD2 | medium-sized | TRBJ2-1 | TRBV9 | TGTGCCAGCAGCGGTAGCGGGAGGGCCTCGGGGGAGCAGTTCTTC | CASSGSGRASGEQFF
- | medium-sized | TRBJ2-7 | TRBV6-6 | TGTGCCAGCAGTTACACAACAGGGAAGCAGTACTTC | CASSYTTGKQYF
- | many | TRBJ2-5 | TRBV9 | TGTGCCAGCAGCCCACCCGGGGGAGAGACCCAGTACTTC | CASSPPGGETQYF
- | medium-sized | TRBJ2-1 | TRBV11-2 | TGTGCCAGCAGCCTATACAGGGCTAGCTCCTACAATGAGCAGTTCTTC | CASSLYRASSYNEQFF
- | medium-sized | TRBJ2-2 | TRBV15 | TGTGCCACCAGTTTAGGGTCCCGTACCGGGGAGCTGTTTTTT | CATSLGSRTGELFF
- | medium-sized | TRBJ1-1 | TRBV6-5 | TGTGCCAGCAGTTACTCGCAACAGGTTGACACTGAAGCTTTCTTT | CASSYSQQVDTEAFF
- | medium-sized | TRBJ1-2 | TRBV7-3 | TGTGCCAGCAGCCAAAGTGGGGGAATCTATGGCTACACCTTC | CASSQSGGIYGYTF
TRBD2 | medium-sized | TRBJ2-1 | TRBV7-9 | TGTGCCAGCAGCTTAGCGAGAGGACTAGCGGGAGGGCCGAGTCGAGACAATGAGCAGTTCTTC | CASSLARGLAGGPSRDNEQFF
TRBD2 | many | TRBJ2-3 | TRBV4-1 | TGCGCCAGCAGCCAATTGACAGCGGGAGGGGAAGATACGCAGTATTTT | CASSQLTAGGEDTQYF
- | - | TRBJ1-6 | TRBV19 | TGTGCCAGTAGTTGGGACGGGGGCATCAGCTCCTATAATTCACCCCTCCACTTT | CASSWDGGISSYNSPLHF
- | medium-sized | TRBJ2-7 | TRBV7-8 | TGTGCCAGCAGCTTAGTACAGGAAGGGCAGTACTTC | CASSLVQEGQYF
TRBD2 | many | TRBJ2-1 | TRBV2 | TGTGCCAGCAGTGGACTAGCGGGAGACATGCAGTTCTTC | CASSGLAGDMQFF
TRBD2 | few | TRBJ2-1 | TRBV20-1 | TGCAGTGCTAGAGAGGCTAGCGGGGCTTACAATGAGCAGTTCTTC | CSAREASGAYNEQFF
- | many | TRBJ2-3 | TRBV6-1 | TGTGCCAGCAGTGATTTAGGAGATACGCAGTATTTT | CASSDLGDTQYF
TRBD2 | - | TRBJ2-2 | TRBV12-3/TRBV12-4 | TGTGCCAGCAGCCAGACTAGCGGGAGGACGTGGAACACCGGGGAGCTGTTTTTT | CASSQTSGRTWNTGELFF
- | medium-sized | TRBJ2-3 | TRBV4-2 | TGTGCCAGCAGCCATGGCGAGTCCCTGGCCCTCGGGGATACGCAGTATTTT | CASSHGESLALGDTQYF
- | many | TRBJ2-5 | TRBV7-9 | TGTGCCAGCAGCTTAGCCCGGGCAAGTCAAGAGACCCAGTACTTC | CASSLARASQETQYF
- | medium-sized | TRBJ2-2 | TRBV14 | TGTGCCAGCAGCCCCTACGGCAGGCGCACCGGGGAGCTGTTTTTT | CASSPYGRRTGELFF
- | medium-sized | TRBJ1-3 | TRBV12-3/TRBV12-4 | TGTGCCAGCAGTTTAGGGACGGATGGAAACACCATATATTTT | CASSLGTDGNTIYF
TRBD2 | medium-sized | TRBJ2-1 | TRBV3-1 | TGTGCCAGCACCCAAGCGGGAGCCGTCAATGAGCAGTTCTTC | CASTQAGAVNEQFF
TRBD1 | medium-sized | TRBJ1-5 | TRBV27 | TGTGCCAGCAGTTTAGGTGGGACAGGGGGTCAGCCCCAGCATTTT | CASSLGGTGGQPQHF
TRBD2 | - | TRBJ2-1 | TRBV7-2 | TGTGCCAGCAGCTTAACTAGCGGACCTCACAATGAGCAGTTCTTC | CASSLTSGPHNEQFF
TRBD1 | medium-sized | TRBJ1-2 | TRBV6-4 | TGTGCCAGCAGTGACTCGTCCTGGGACAGGGGGTGGTATGGCTACACCTTC | CASSDSSWDRGWYGYTF
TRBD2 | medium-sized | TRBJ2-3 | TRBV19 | TGTGCCAGTAGTACTAGCGGCTTTAGCACAGATACGCAGTATTTT | CASSTSGFSTDTQYF
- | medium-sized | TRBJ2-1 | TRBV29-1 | TGCAGCGTTGAAGGCGCATCGGGAGTATCTTCCTACAATGAGCAGTTCTTC | CSVEGASGVSSYNEQFF
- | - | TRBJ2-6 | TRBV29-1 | TGCAGCGTTTGGGGTATTCAGGGTGGGTCTGGGGCCAACGTCCTGAATTTC | CSVWGIQGGSGANVLNF
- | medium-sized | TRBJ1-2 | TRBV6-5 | TGTGCCAGCAGTTACTCGCGACAGAACTATGGCTACACCTTC | CASSYSRQNYGYTF